This note documents a single TCR beta chain sequence. Clones were read by immunoSEQ multiplex PCR, and TCRdb kept only the in-frame ones, dropping some. The table lists some 83,000 clones, 90% to 95% of them singletons. The CDR3 totals 14 residues. The V gene's germline CDR1 is MNHEY and CDR2 SVGAGI. Trimming left V 6 bases short and J 2 bases short, with 12 bases between. The data are from a study of technical replicates of blood from a handful of donors. The sample taken for sequencing was T cells isolated from PBMCs. The TCR was taken from a human donor in good health. The rearrangement uses TRBV6-5 and TRBJ2-3; a weak D match, TRBD2 (6 bases). The CDR3 reads CASRPLAVTDTQYF. CDR3 DNA: TGTGCCAGCAGGCCTTTAGCGGTCACAGATACGCAGTATTTT.